This T cell receptor (beta chain) was obtained from a study of patients and donors after allogeneic stem cell transplantation. TCRdb re-analysed the RT-PCR reads in MiXCR, keeping a single row per CDR3 protein. The sample lists about 19,000 distinct CDR3 sequences, less than 5% seen once, with 35% to 45% in the top ten. Germline V gene data show CDR1 as MDHEN and CDR2 as SYDVKM. V shed 5 bases, J shed 2 bases, and the junction held 7 bases outside the gene matches. The CDR3 length is 16 residues. This clonotype was recorded at least ten times. This TCR was sampled from a human donor who was either an allogeneic HSCT recipient or a stem cell or donor lymphocyte infusion donor (not recorded which). It is not recorded whose cells these are; they may come from a transplant donor. The V gene is TRBV28, the J gene TRBJ2-1; TRBD1 matches at 9 bases. Sequences were obtained from blood, either unsorted or a sorted T cell fraction (not recorded which). CDR3 loop: CASSTHRGLPYNEQFF. CDR3 nucleotides: TGTGCCAGCAGTACCCACAGGGGGCTCCCCTACAATGAGCAGTTCTTC.